One sample yielded the 28 T cell receptor beta chains listed below, sequenced in a study of cytomegalovirus exposure and HLA in healthy donors. In the PCR, 60 Vbeta and 13 Jbeta primers were used. The assay was immunoSEQ multiplex PCR, and TCRdb's table has in-frame clones only and misses some. The sample includes 160,000 or so clones, roughly 80% of them seen just once. Material: PBMCs. Every receptor here comes from a male donor in good health and CMV-seropositive.

The rearrangement uses TRBV2 and TRBJ1-5, with unresolved D. CDR3 size: 15 residues. The germline CDR1 and CDR2 sequences are SNHLY and FYNNEI. V was pared by 6 bases and J by 0 bases, with 12 bases between. CDR3 loop: CASREGYYSNQPQHF. The CDR3 DNA is TGTGCCAGCAGGGAGGGCTACTATAGCAATCAGCCCCAGCATTTT.

This sequence joins TRBV5-1 and TRBJ2-4, with 10 nucleotides matching TRBD1. The trim removed 4 bases at V and 12 bases at J, leaving 10 bases unmatched. Germline CDR1 reads SGHRS; CDR2 reads YFSETQ. This CDR3 is built from 14 residues. The CDR3 loop reads CASSPGQGKGSQYF. Written as DNA, the CDR3 is TGCGCCAGCAGCCCGGGACAGGGGAAAGGCAGTCAGTACTTC.

V gene TRBV27 combines with J gene TRBJ2-6; 11 bases fit TRBD2. CDR3 length: 17 residues. V shed 5 bases, J shed 1 base, and the junction held 4 bases outside the gene matches. The germline CDR1 and CDR2 sequences are MNHEY and SMNVEV (reference sequence). The CDR3 DNA is TGTGCCAGCAGTCCCAGGACTAGCGGGTCTGGGGCCAACGTCCTGACTTTC. It yields the protein CASSPRTSGSGANVLTF.

The chain links TRBV10-2 to TRBJ1-1; D gene unclear. Trimming cost V 3 bases and J 1 base, with 6 bases left between them. Germline V gene sequence: CDR1 WSHSY, CDR2 SAAADI. The CDR3 runs to 13 residues. CDR3 protein: CASSEQRNTEAFF. CDR3 in DNA: TGCGCCAGCAGTGAACAGAGGAACACTGAAGCTTTCTTT.

The rearrangement joins TRBV6-5 to TRBJ1-5; 8 bases are shared with TRBD1. V lost 5 bases to trimming and J lost 5 bases; unmatched junction nucleotides: 8. The CDR3 has 15 residues. CDR1 MNHEY and CDR2 SVGAGI come from the germline V gene. The DNA for the CDR3 is TGTGCCAGCAGTCCCAGGGGGCAACGATATCAGCCCCAGCATTTT. It yields the protein CASSPRGQRYQPQHF.

V and J are TRBV6-5 and TRBJ1-2; possible D gene TRBD1, 6 bases. CDR1 is MNHEY and CDR2 is SVGAGI in the germline V gene. The CDR3 is 14 residues long. V was shortened by 5 bases and J by 4 bases, with 14 bases between the two germline ends. The CDR3 spells CASSISVTGYGYTF. The DNA for the CDR3 is TGTGCCAGCAGTATTTCTGTGACAGGCTATGGCTACACCTTC.

Only a few counts were recorded for this clone. The J gene is TRBJ1-2, the V gene TRBV30, with TRBD1 matching 7 bases. The CDR3 is 14 residues long. V was pared by 2 bases and J by 4 bases, with 7 bases of the junction left unmatched. The germline CDR1 and CDR2 sequences are GTSNPN and SVGIG (reference sequence). The CDR3 is CAWSTRQGTYGYTF. CDR3 DNA sequence: TGTGCCTGGAGTACAAGACAGGGAACCTATGGCTACACCTTC.

This clone was observed once. The rearrangement uses TRBV5-1 and TRBJ1-1, with D tentatively TRBD1 (6 bases). This CDR3 has 12 residues. Trimming took off 1 base at V and 8 bases at J, with 9 bases between the two ends. Germline loops: CDR1 SGHRS, CDR2 YFSETQ. CDR3 in amino acids: CASSLTQGEAFF. The CDR3 nucleotides are TGCGCCAGCAGCTTGACGCAGGGGGAAGCTTTCTTT.

The rearrangement links TRBV9 to TRBJ1-2, with 7 bases identical to TRBD1. The CDR3 spans 13 residues. The junction had 2 bases not matched to a gene; V was cut back by 4 bases and J by 2 bases. Germline V CDR1 and CDR2: SGDLS, YYNGEE. CDR3 nucleotides: TGTGCCAGCAGCCTGGACAGGAACTATGGCTACACCTTC. It translates to CASSLDRNYGYTF.

The CDR3 here is CASSMGLNQPQHF. The CDR3 DNA follows: TGTGCCAGTAGTATGGGCCTAAATCAGCCCCAGCATTTT. The rearrangement uses TRBV19 and TRBJ1-5; D is uncertain. CDR3 length: 13 residues. Per the germline V gene, CDR1 is LNHDA and CDR2 is SQIVND (reference sequence). V was shortened by 3 bases and J by 4 bases, with 7 bases between the two germline ends.

With respect to this clone: The junction departs from the called germline gene at one end, perhaps through a read error. This chain joins TRBV28 and TRBJ2-4; D is uncertain. Germline loops: CDR1 MDHEN, CDR2 SYDVKM. The CDR3 runs to 15 residues. The CDR3 sequence: CASSDIVRAQNSQYF. CDR3 in DNA: TGTGCCAGCAGCGACATAGTCCGAGCACAAAACAGTCAGTACTTC.

This clone was counted between two and nine times. In DNA, the CDR3 is TGTGCCAGCAGTCCTAGCGGAAGCTCCTACAATGAGCAGTTCTTC. Encoded protein: CASSPSGSSYNEQFF. The chain joins TRBV6-6 to TRBJ2-1, with 7 bases lining up with TRBD2. CDR1 is MNHNY, CDR2 SVGAGI, per germline (reference sequence). The CDR3 sequence is 15 residues long. The V segment lost 5 bases and the J segment 0 bases; nucleotides outside the gene matches: 4.

V and J are TRBV4-1 and TRBJ1-5; the D gene is possibly TRBD1 (5 bases). The germline gives CDR1 MGHRA, CDR2 YSYEKL. The ends were cut back, 1 base at V and 0 bases at J, with 13 bases in the middle. The CDR3 totals 17 residues. The DNA for the CDR3 is TGCGCCAGCAGCCAAGCCCAGGGAAGGAGTAGCAATCAGCCCCAGCATTTT. It is translated as CASSQAQGRSSNQPQHF.

The chain combines TRBV5-6 with TRBJ2-1; D not certain. The V end lost 4 bases, the J end lost 5 bases, and 13 bases lay between the germline ends. In germline, CDR1 is SGHDT, CDR2 YYEEEE. The length of the CDR3 is 14 residues. The CDR3 protein is CASSSYTENNEQFF. CDR3 nucleotides: TGTGCCAGCAGCAGCTATACAGAAAACAATGAGCAGTTCTTC.

This sequence joins TRBV12-5 and TRBJ2-1, with 14 bases matching TRBD2. The length of the CDR3 is 13 residues. V was pared by 7 bases and J by 11 bases, with 4 bases of the junction left unmatched. In germline, CDR1 is LGHNT, CDR2 FRNRAP. The CDR3 region has the DNA TGTGCTAGTGTTGGGACTAGCGGGAGTCAGCAGTTCTTC. Protein sequence: CASVGTSGSQQFF.

The chain joins TRBV5-6 to TRBJ2-3; TRBD2 aligns across 12 bases. The CDR3 sequence is 16 residues long. The trim removed 2 bases at V and 5 bases at J, leaving 6 bases unmatched. Germline V gives CDR1 SGHDT, CDR2 YYEEEE. This CDR3 is CASSFRLAGVRDTQYF. The CDR3, as DNA: TGTGCCAGCAGCTTCCGACTAGCGGGGGTCCGAGATACGCAGTATTTT.

The V call is TRBV9, the J call TRBJ2-1; TRBD2 matches 9 bases. V shed 7 bases and J 6 bases; nucleotides not matched to a gene: 5. CDR3 length: 13 amino acids. CDR1 and CDR2 from the germline V gene are SGDLS and YYNGEE. CDR3 residues: CASRASGVNEQFF. The CDR3 bases are TGTGCCAGCCGGGCTAGCGGGGTCAATGAGCAGTTCTTC.

A few counts support this clone. The J gene is TRBJ2-1, the V gene TRBV18, with D possibly TRBD2 on 6 matching bases. The CDR3 extends over 17 amino acids. The germline V gene has CDR1 KGHSH and CDR2 LQKENI. Trimming left V 3 bases short and J 2 bases short, with 17 bases between. Written as DNA, the CDR3 is TGTGCCAGCTCACCTCCAGGGAGCGGGCGAGCCTACAATGAGCAGTTCTTC. It yields the protein CASSPPGSGRAYNEQFF. Full variable domain (missing parts from reference TRBV18 and TRBJ2-1): NAGVMQNPRHLVRRRGQEARLRCSPMKGHSHVYWYRQLPEEGLKFMVYLQKENIIDESGMPKERFSAEFPKEGPSILRIQQVVRGDSAAYFCASSPPGSGRAYNEQFFGPGTRLTVL.

The chain carries TRBV5-1 and TRBJ2-7; TRBD1 agrees at 7 bases. V shed 4 bases, J shed 2 bases, and the junction held 12 bases outside the gene matches. This CDR3 is built from 16 residues. Germline V gene data show CDR1 as SGHRS and CDR2 as YFSETQ. CDR3 loop: CASSPQTGAGAYEQYF. The CDR3 coding sequence is TGCGCCAGCAGCCCTCAAACAGGGGCCGGAGCCTACGAGCAGTACTTC.

This clone has a single count. The chain recombines TRBV27 with TRBJ2-4; 8 nucleotides align to TRBD2. The J segment lost 0 bases and the V segment lost 8 bases, leaving 12 bases of the junction unmatched. This CDR3 spans 17 amino acids. Germline values: CDR1 MNHEY, CDR2 SMNVEV (reference sequence). CDR3 in amino acids: CASRTYTSGKAKNIQYF. The DNA for the CDR3 is TGTGCCAGCCGGACCTATACTAGCGGCAAAGCCAAAAACATTCAGTACTTC.

The chain links TRBV5-4 to TRBJ1-2; possible D gene TRBD1, 6 bases. The CDR3 is made up of 17 amino acids. The germline V and J ends were trimmed by 3 bases and 2 bases, with 20 bases remaining between them. CDR1 is SGHNT and CDR2 is YYREEE in the germline V gene (reference sequence). The CDR3 here is CASSSGRTTGTNYGYTF. The CDR3 nucleotides are TGTGCCAGCAGCTCCGGAAGGACAACAGGGACCAACTATGGCTACACCTTC. Using reference TRBV5-4 and TRBJ1-2 for the parts outside the CDR3, the full variable domain is ETGVTQSPTHLIKTRGQQVTLRCSSQSGHNTVSWYQQALGQGPQFIFQYYREEENGRGNFPPRFSGLQFPNYSSELNVNALELDDSALYLCASSSGRTTGTNYGYTFGSGTRLTVV.

This sequence joins TRBV19 and TRBJ2-7, with D perhaps matching TRBD1 (5 bases). Looked up from germline, CDR1 is LNHDA and CDR2 is SQIVND (reference sequence). V was shortened by 5 bases and J by 3 bases, with 17 bases between the two germline ends. The CDR3 spans 15 residues. The chain's CDR3 is CASSLTWGPGYEQYF. Written as DNA, the CDR3 is TGTGCCAGTAGTCTGACATGGGGCCCGGGCTACGAGCAGTACTTC. Drawing the rest from reference TRBV19 and TRBJ2-7, the complete variable domain is DGGITQSPKYLFRKEGQNVTLSCEQNLNHDAMYWYRQDPGQGLRLIYYSQIVNDFQKGDIAEGYSVSREKKESFPLTVTSAQKNPTAFYLCASSLTWGPGYEQYFGPGTRLTVT.

The rearrangement uses TRBV28 and TRBJ1-1; the match to TRBD1 covers 8 bases. Unmatched junction bases numbered 7, after V lost 5 bases and J lost 2 bases. Germline V gives CDR1 MDHEN, CDR2 SYDVKM. The CDR3 contains 15 residues. The CDR3, as DNA: TGTGCCAGCAGTACCCCCGGACAGGGCAACACTGAAGCTTTCTTT. This translates into CASSTPGQGNTEAFF.

In its sample, this clone was seen once. The V call is TRBV4-3, the J call TRBJ1-1; the D gene is possibly TRBD1 (6 bases). V was shortened by 0 bases and J by 4 bases, with 12 bases between the two germline ends. The germline CDR1 and CDR2 sequences are LGHNA and YSLEER. The CDR3 is 15 amino acids. The CDR3 sequence: CASSQDRRGGTEAFF. In DNA form, the CDR3 reads TGCGCCAGCAGCCAAGATAGGAGGGGGGGCACTGAAGCTTTCTTT.

The CDR3: CASTRAPGANVLTF. Here the CDR3 DNA reads TGTGCCAGCACCAGGGCTCCTGGGGCCAACGTCCTGACTTTC. V and J are TRBV6-1 and TRBJ2-6; D is perhaps TRBD1 (5 bases). CDR3 length: 14 residues. Between the trimmed V and J ends, which lost 7 bases and 2 bases, there was a span of 9 bases. Germline V gene data show CDR1 as MNHNS and CDR2 as SASEGT.

Notes on this clone: The junction shows a germline mismatch at one end, possibly a read error. The chain couples TRBV27 to TRBJ2-6, with TRBD1 identical over 10 bases. Germline V lookup: CDR1 MNHEY, CDR2 SMNVEV (reference sequence). This CDR3 is 18 amino acids long. The CDR3 nucleotides read TGTGCCAGCAGTCCGCGACAGGGGGCGCCTTATGGGGCCAACGGCCTGACTTTC. Translation: CASSPRQGAPYGANGLTF.

V is TRBV28 and J is TRBJ2-2; TRBD2 matches 8 bases. Losses at the gene ends were 2 bases for V and 4 bases for J; bases not matched to a gene: 3. The CDR3 runs 15 residues. The germline CDR1 and CDR2 sequences are MDHEN and SYDVKM. The CDR3 protein is CASSLAGGGTGELFF. DNA of the CDR3: TGTGCCAGCAGTTTAGCGGGAGGTGGCACCGGGGAGCTGTTTTTT. The variable domain in full, completed from reference TRBV28 and TRBJ2-2, reads DVKVTQSSRYLVKRTGEKVFLECVQDMDHENMFWYRQDPGLGLRLIYFSYDVKMKEKGDIPEGYSVSREKKERFSLILESASTNQTSMYLCASSLAGGGTGELFFGEGSRLTVL.

The chain links TRBV4-1 to TRBJ2-5; 14 nucleotides align to TRBD2. With V trimmed by 2 bases and J by 5 bases, 16 bases remained unmatched. CDR3 length: 20 residues. Germline V CDR1 and CDR2: MGHRA, YSYEKL. CDR3 DNA: TGCGCCAGCAGCCAAAGAGGTTCCGGGACTAGCGGGGGAGGGTTGGAGACCCAGTACTTC. Translating it yields CASSQRGSGTSGGGLETQYF.